These T cell receptor beta chains were read from a single sample in a study of T-cell memory formation after mild COVID-19. TCRdb re-derived calls from the 5' RACE reads in MiXCR, one entry per CDR3 protein. The sample includes over 10,000 distinct CDR3 sequences, 12% of them seen just once. The sample was PBMCs or a T cell subset sorted from them (not recorded which). The receptor source for this set is an adult woman who had mild COVID-19 (a few samples of this study predate the infection). Cell type and time point are not known. CDR3s include the opening cysteine and the closing phenylalanine or tryptophan. The D gene is left open where the match is weak. Clone sizes are given selectively: once, few, many, or a class where the clone is expanded.

CDR3 length	clone size	V gene	J gene	D gene	CDR3 DNA	CDR3 protein
16	-	TRBV7-8	TRBJ2-4	-	TGTGCCAGCAGCCCCGGGACAAGTTGGACCAAAAACATTCAGTACTTC	CASSPGTSWTKNIQYF
14	few	TRBV12-5	TRBJ2-2	-	TGTGCTAGTGAAGGGGGAAGTAGCACCGGGGAGCTGTTTTTT	CASEGGSSTGELFF
13	many	TRBV29-1	TRBJ1-1	-	TGCAGCGCCCAGCGTGGGGGCGGCACTGAAGCTTTCTTT	CSAQRGGGTEAFF
18	many	TRBV7-3	TRBJ2-1	TRBD2	TGTGCCAGCAGCCCGGGACTAGCGGGAGATAGTTCCTACAATGAGCAGTTCTTC	CASSPGLAGDSSYNEQFF
14	many	TRBV9	TRBJ1-2	-	TGTGCCAGCAGCGTAGATGAGGGTGGGACTGGCTACACCTTC	CASSVDEGGTGYTF
21	many	TRBV11-2	TRBJ2-3	TRBD2	TGTGCCAGCAGCTCCAGACTAGCGGGGGGCCCAGGGAATCCCCTCACAGATACGCAGTATTTT	CASSSRLAGGPGNPLTDTQYF
13	medium-sized	TRBV6-5	TRBJ1-1	-	TGTGCCAGCAGCCAAACTCCCTTCACTGAAGCTTTCTTT	CASSQTPFTEAFF
14	many	TRBV10-3	TRBJ1-1	-	TGTGCCATCAGTGGGCTTCAGATTCAGTCTGAAGCTTTCTTT	CAISGLQIQSEAFF
16	many	TRBV7-6	TRBJ2-7	TRBD1	TGTGCCAGCAGCGCCCGACAGGGAAAGGATACCTACGAGCAGTACTTC	CASSARQGKDTYEQYF
16	many	TRBV5-1	TRBJ2-3	-	TGCGCCAGCAGCTTTTGGACCGAACCGGACACAGATACGCAGTATTTT	CASSFWTEPDTDTQYF
12	many	TRBV5-5	TRBJ1-1	-	TGTGCCAGTCACCTGGGGGGCACTGAAGCTTTCTTT	CASHLGGTEAFF
16	many	TRBV5-1	TRBJ2-2	-	TGCGCCAGCAGCTTTCGGTGGGAGATGAACACCGGGGAGCTGTTTTTT	CASSFRWEMNTGELFF
15	many	TRBV6-6	TRBJ2-2	-	TGTGCCAGCAGTTCTCAGGACTTTGGGGCCGGGGAGCTGTTTTTT	CASSSQDFGAGELFF
15	many	TRBV27	TRBJ2-7	TRBD1	TGTGCCAGCAGTCTCCGACAGGGACGCTCCTACGAGCAGTACTTC	CASSLRQGRSYEQYF
16	many	TRBV5-6	TRBJ2-5	-	TGTGCCAGCAGCTTCTATACAGGGAGAGGGCGAGAGACCCAGTACTTC	CASSFYTGRGRETQYF
15	-	TRBV27	TRBJ1-1	TRBD1	TGTGCCAGCAGTTCTTACGACAGGGTGTACACTGAAGCTTTCTTT	CASSSYDRVYTEAFF
18	many	TRBV3-1	TRBJ2-2	TRBD2	TGTGCCAGCAGCTGGGGGACTAGCGGGCCGAGTGCCACCGGGGAGCTGTTTTTT	CASSWGTSGPSATGELFF
13	-	TRBV19	TRBJ2-1	-	TGTGCCAGTAGTATCAGCGGCTACAATGAGCAGTTCTTC	CASSISGYNEQFF
15	many	TRBV9	TRBJ1-1	-	TGTGCCAGCAGCGTAGGCCCAGACATGAACACTGAAGCTTTCTTT	CASSVGPDMNTEAFF
17	many	TRBV7-2	TRBJ2-2	TRBD2	TGTGCCAGCAGCCCCAACCCGACTAGCATAAACACCGGGGAGCTGTTTTTT	CASSPNPTSINTGELFF
14	many	TRBV5-1	TRBJ2-7	TRBD2	TGCGCCAGCAGCTGGACTAGCGGGGCACACGAGCAGTACTTC	CASSWTSGAHEQYF
15	many	TRBV5-1	TRBJ1-1	-	TGCGCCAGCTACGACGGCGGCAGGTCGAACACTGAAGCTTTCTTT	CASYDGGRSNTEAFF
12	-	TRBV7-9	TRBJ2-3	-	TGTGCCAGCAGCAGACAGGTCGATACGCAGTATTTT	CASSRQVDTQYF
14	many	TRBV3-1	TRBJ1-6	-	TGTGCCAGCAGCCGGGGGGCCGGGGATTCACCCCTCCACTTT	CASSRGAGDSPLHF
17	many	TRBV27	TRBJ2-3	TRBD2	TGTGCCAGCAGTCCCCGGGATGGAGCGGGGTTCACAGATACGCAGTATTTT	CASSPRDGAGFTDTQYF
14	many	TRBV20-1	TRBJ2-1	-	TGCAGTGTCCACCCGGGATTCGACTACAATGAGCAGTTCTTC	CSVHPGFDYNEQFF
13	many	TRBV25-1	TRBJ2-1	-	TGTGCCAGCACTTCGAATGCGGAGGATGAGCAGTTCTTC	CASTSNAEDEQFF
16	many	TRBV7-9	TRBJ1-1	TRBD1	TGTGCCAGCAGCACCTCGACAGGGATCATGAACACTGAAGCTTTCTTT	CASSTSTGIMNTEAFF
16	many	TRBV3-2	TRBJ1-5	-	TGTGCCAGCAGCCAGGATGGGGCAGGGGGCTGGAAGCCCCAGCATTTT	CASSQDGAGGWKPQHF
15	many	TRBV4-1	TRBJ2-7	-	TGCGCCAGCAGCCAAGAATTAAGAGGGGTCTACGAGCAGTACTTC	CASSQELRGVYEQYF
15	many	TRBV12-3/TRBV12-4	TRBJ2-3	-	TGTGCCAGCAGTTTAGCGGGAGGCGGCACAGATACGCAGTATTTT	CASSLAGGGTDTQYF
18	many	TRBV7-3	TRBJ2-7	TRBD1	TGTGCCAGCAGCGCGACCCCCGGGACAGGTTTCCTCTCCTACGAGCAGTACTTC	CASSATPGTGFLSYEQYF
15	-	TRBV5-1	TRBJ2-3	-	TGCGCCAGCAGCTTGTGGGCGAGTCCCACAGATACGCAGTATTTT	CASSLWASPTDTQYF
13	-	TRBV6-1	TRBJ2-3	-	TGTGCCAGCAGTGAAGGCTGGGGCCGGGGGCAGTATTTT	CASSEGWGRGQYF
17	many	TRBV12-3/TRBV12-4	TRBJ1-6	-	TGTGCCAGCAGTTTTGGCCCCCAGACAGGCCCTAATTCACCCCTCCACTTT	CASSFGPQTGPNSPLHF
15	-	TRBV29-1	TRBJ2-3	-	TGCAGCGTTGAGGACAGGGAGGGGTTCACAGATACGCAGTATTTT	CSVEDREGFTDTQYF
17	medium-sized	TRBV7-7	TRBJ1-2	TRBD1	TGTGCTAGCAGCTTAGCCGTTCCCCGGGACAGCTACTATGGCTACACCTTC	CASSLAVPRDSYYGYTF
15	many	TRBV5-1	TRBJ1-5	TRBD1	TGCGCCAGCAGCCGTTCTGGAGGGGGCCATCAGCCCCAGCATTTT	CASSRSGGGHQPQHF
10	-	TRBV2	TRBJ1-3	-	TGTGCCGGAACTGGAAACACCATATATTTT	CAGTGNTIYF
15	many	TRBV20-1	TRBJ1-5	-	TGCAGTGCTTCGAGACAGGTTGGGAGCAATCAGCCCCAGCATTTT	CSASRQVGSNQPQHF